These 9 T cell receptor beta chains originate from one sample sequenced in a study of blood T cell repertoires in COVID-19. The assay was immunoSEQ multiplex PCR, and TCRdb's table has in-frame clones only and misses some. The sample records approximately 86,000 clones, around three quarters being singletons. The sample taken for sequencing was peripheral blood. These receptors came from a woman between 65 and 79 years old with acute or convalescent COVID-19.

As for this clone: This CDR3 is also generated by other DNA sequences in the sample. This sequence joins TRBV5-1 and TRBJ1-6; 10 bases align to TRBD1. The CDR3 is 15 amino acids. CDR1 SGHRS and CDR2 YFSETQ come from the germline V gene. V was clipped by 0 bases and J by 10 bases; unmatched bases: 4. The CDR3 protein is CASSLGGQGRSPLHF. The CDR3 nucleotides are TGCGCCAGCAGCTTGGGGGGACAGGGGCGCTCACCCCTCCACTTT.

V is TRBV24-1 and J is TRBJ2-2; possibly TRBD2 for D (6 bases). Looked up from germline, CDR1 is KGHDR and CDR2 is SFDVKD. CDR3 size: 18 residues. V gave up 4 bases and J gave up 5 bases, with 22 bases separating them. CDR3 sequence (DNA): TGTGCCACCAGTGACTCTGGTGGGAGGCCGGGTGGGACCGGGGAGCTGTTTTTT. Its protein product is CATSDSGGRPGGTGELFF.

This chain uses TRBV7-8 with TRBJ1-1; D is uncertain. Germline V gene lookup returns CDR1 SGHVS and CDR2 FQNEAQ. The CDR3 is 14 residues long. Between the trimmed V and J ends, which lost 6 bases and 0 bases, there was a span of 11 bases. CDR3 DNA sequence: TGTGCCAGCAGGGGCTCTGAGATGAACACTGAAGCTTTCTTT. Translating gives CASRGSEMNTEAFF.

A few counts support this clone. The chain combines TRBV27 with TRBJ2-7, with 7 bases aligning to TRBD1. Germline-derived CDR1 and CDR2 are MNHEY and SMNVEV (reference sequence). The ends lost 1 base at V and 2 bases at J; junction bases unmatched: 2. This CDR3 has 14 residues. The CDR3 sequence is CASSLLGQTYEQYF. CDR3 sequence (DNA): TGTGCCAGCAGTTTATTGGGACAGACCTACGAGCAGTACTTC.

The chain links TRBV30 to TRBJ2-7; D perhaps matches TRBD1 (5 bases). Per germline, CDR1 GTSNPN and CDR2 SVGIG (reference sequence). The CDR3 contains 14 residues. V was trimmed by 5 bases and J by 2 bases, leaving 16 bases between them. The CDR3 region has the DNA TGTGCCTGGGCTATCGACAGTTTGCCCTACGAGCAGTACTTC. Translating it yields CAWAIDSLPYEQYF.

This rearrangement joins TRBV28 to TRBJ2-7; TRBD2 agrees at 9 bases. CDR1 is MDHEN and CDR2 is SYDVKM in the germline V gene. The CDR3 has 14 amino acids. V lost 9 bases, J lost 2 bases, and 8 bases stayed unmatched. The CDR3 sequence is CASKGGGATYEQYF. In DNA form, the CDR3 reads TGTGCCAGTAAAGGCGGGGGGGCCACCTACGAGCAGTACTTC.

This chain connects TRBV11-2 to TRBJ2-5, with 8 positions matching TRBD2. CDR3 length: 15 amino acids. Trimming at V came to 5 bases and at J to 4 bases, leaving 9 bases not matched to a gene. Per the germline V gene, CDR1 is SGHAT and CDR2 is FQNNGV. Here the CDR3 reads CASSPRAGVGETQYF. CDR3 sequence (DNA): TGTGCCAGCAGCCCGAGAGCGGGAGTCGGAGAGACCCAGTACTTC.

The rearrangement uses TRBV4-2 and TRBJ1-3; TRBD1 agrees at 8 bases. Trimming at V came to 0 bases and at J to 4 bases, leaving 5 bases not matched to a gene. Germline loops: CDR1 LGHNA, CDR2 YNFKEQ. The CDR3 has 16 amino acids. CDR3 sequence: CASSQESGGRGNTIYF. CDR3 DNA: TGTGCCAGCAGCCAAGAGTCAGGGGGCAGAGGAAACACCATATATTTT.

The chain combines TRBV6-1 with TRBJ1-2; D is undetermined. In germline, CDR1 is MNHNS, CDR2 SASEGT. This CDR3 contains 13 residues. The germline V and J ends were trimmed by 0 bases and 2 bases, with 4 bases remaining between them. CDR3 nucleotides: TGTGCCAGCAGTGAAGCGGGCAACTATGGCTACACCTTC. It specifies CASSEAGNYGYTF.